The following is a T cell receptor (beta chain) sequence with its context. Original handling: Estimated nucleated cell counts came from reference gene primer amplification. Some clones are missing from TCRdb's copy, which holds only in-frame ones; the method was immunoSEQ multiplex PCR. The V and J calls and clone size come from that table; D and trimming were worked out from the DNA. The sample holds 180,000 or so clones; around 80% are singletons and the top ten take about 12%. The sample originates from a study of blood T cell repertoires in COVID-19. Overall study: COVID-19 samples from acute and convalescent phases originated in the United States, Italy and Spain. Sample material is recorded as cDNA or gDNA derived from T cells, B-cell-depleted T cells, or PBMCs.

The CDR3 has 12 residues. Trimming took 6 bases from V and 9 from J, leaving 13 bases between them. Germline V lookup: CDR1 LGHNT, CDR2 FRNRAP. Sequencing used peripheral blood. The sequence derives from a woman older than 75 with COVID-19, enrolled during active disease. The chain combines TRBV12-5 with TRBJ2-3; maybe TRBD1 (6 bases). CDR3 nucleotides: TGTGCTAGTGGACAGGGTGTGGGAACGCAGTATTTT. It codes for CASGQGVGTQYF.